Listed below are T cell receptor beta chains from one sample, sequenced in a study of cytomegalovirus exposure and HLA in healthy donors. Profiling relied on immunoSEQ multiplex PCR, and the TCRdb table lists in-frame clones only, not all of them. The repertoire holds approximately 96,000 clones, under 80% seen once, with under 2% in the top ten. The sample consisted of PBMCs. These TCRs come from a male donor in good health and CMV-seronegative. The CDR3 runs from the conserved cysteine through the conserved F or W. Each record gives: V gene, D gene, clone size, J gene, CDR3 DNA, CDR3 protein. A D gene is named only where the DNA matches it firmly. Clone size appears in some rows only: once, few, many, or a class for an expanded clone.

V gene: TRBV7-2; D gene: TRBD2; clone size: NA; J gene: TRBJ2-7; CDR3 DNA: TGTGCCAGCAGCTTAGCGCCGCCCCTCGGGGGGGCCTACGAGCAGTACTTC; CDR3 protein: CASSLAPPLGGAYEQYF
V gene: TRBV5-1; D gene: NA; clone size: NA; J gene: TRBJ2-5; CDR3 DNA: TGCGCCAGCAGCTTGGCAGCAGGGTCCCAAGAGACCCAGTACTTC; CDR3 protein: CASSLAAGSQETQYF
V gene: TRBV25-1; D gene: TRBD1; clone size: NA; J gene: TRBJ1-4; CDR3 DNA: TGTGCCAGCAGTGATACGGGACAGCGGAATGAAAAACTGTTTTTT; CDR3 protein: CASSDTGQRNEKLFF
V gene: TRBV4-3; D gene: NA; clone size: many; J gene: TRBJ2-3; CDR3 DNA: TGCGCCAGCAGCCAAGAGAGTAGCGCCACAGATACGCAGTATTTT; CDR3 protein: CASSQESSATDTQYF
V gene: TRBV7-9; D gene: TRBD2; clone size: few; J gene: TRBJ2-7; CDR3 DNA: TGTGCCAGCAGCCCAGGAATAGCGGGAGTTGACGAGCAGTACTTC; CDR3 protein: CASSPGIAGVDEQYF
V gene: TRBV2; D gene: NA; clone size: NA; J gene: TRBJ1-1; CDR3 DNA: TGTGCCAGCAAGTCCCTAACGAACACTGAAGCTTTCTTT; CDR3 protein: CASKSLTNTEAFF
V gene: TRBV5-1; D gene: NA; clone size: few; J gene: TRBJ2-2; CDR3 DNA: TGCGCCAGCAGCTTGGCCATGGGGGGTTCGAACACCGGGGAGCTGTTTTTT; CDR3 protein: CASSLAMGGSNTGELFF
V gene: TRBV5-6; D gene: NA; clone size: NA; J gene: TRBJ1-2; CDR3 DNA: TGTGCCAGCAGCTTGGCCAGGGGCTATGGCTACACCTTC; CDR3 protein: CASSLARGYGYTF
V gene: TRBV28; D gene: NA; clone size: once; J gene: TRBJ1-4; CDR3 DNA: TGTGCCAGCAGTTTATCACAGGGAGGGGAAAAACTGTTTTTT; CDR3 protein: CASSLSQGGEKLFF
V gene: TRBV6-4; D gene: TRBD2; clone size: few; J gene: TRBJ2-5; CDR3 DNA: TGTGCCAGCAGTGAGTTTGGACTAGCGGGAGAGACCCAGTACTTC; CDR3 protein: CASSEFGLAGETQYF
V gene: TRBV10-2; D gene: NA; clone size: once; J gene: TRBJ2-3; CDR3 DNA: TGCGCCAGCAGTAAACCCCAACTCAGCACAGATACGCAGTATTTT; CDR3 protein: CASSKPQLSTDTQYF
V gene: TRBV4-3; D gene: TRBD2; clone size: NA; J gene: TRBJ2-7; CDR3 DNA: TGCGCCAGCAGCCAAGATCGGTGGACTAGCGGGACCTCCTACGAGCAGTACTTC; CDR3 protein: CASSQDRWTSGTSYEQYF
V gene: TRBV6-4; D gene: TRBD1; clone size: few; J gene: TRBJ2-2; CDR3 DNA: TGTGCCAGCAGTGACTCAGGGGGCAACACCGGGGAGCTGTTTTTT; CDR3 protein: CASSDSGGNTGELFF
V gene: TRBV10-3; D gene: TRBD2; clone size: NA; J gene: TRBJ2-2; CDR3 DNA: TGTGCCATCAGTGGAGGACTAGGGTCGGTGGACACCGGGGAGCTGTTTTTT; CDR3 protein: CAISGGLGSVDTGELFF
V gene: TRBV4-2; D gene: TRBD2; clone size: NA; J gene: TRBJ2-5; CDR3 DNA: TGTGCCAGCAGCCCTCTGAGACTAGCGGGAGGGGTTGTGGAGACCCAGTACTTC; CDR3 protein: CASSPLRLAGGVVETQYF
V gene: TRBV30; D gene: TRBD1; clone size: NA; J gene: TRBJ1-2; CDR3 DNA: TGTGCCTGGAGCCGCGACAGGGCAGGGACCTTC; CDR3 protein: CAWSRDRAGTF
V gene: TRBV2; D gene: TRBD1; clone size: NA; J gene: TRBJ2-7; CDR3 DNA: TGTGCCAGCAGGGGCCGGGACAGGGGACCCTACGAGCAGTACTTC; CDR3 protein: CASRGRDRGPYEQYF
V gene: TRBV7-3; D gene: NA; clone size: NA; J gene: TRBJ2-1; CDR3 DNA: TGTGCCAGCAGCCCCCTAGCGAAAAGGGCCTACAATGAGCAGTTCTTC; CDR3 protein: CASSPLAKRAYNEQFF
V gene: TRBV27; D gene: NA; clone size: NA; J gene: TRBJ2-7; CDR3 DNA: TGTGCCAGCAGTCCTTCCCGTTTAAGGAGTTACTACGAGCAGTACTTC; CDR3 protein: CASSPSRLRSYYEQYF
V gene: TRBV6-1; D gene: TRBD2; clone size: NA; J gene: TRBJ2-7; CDR3 DNA: TGTGCCAGCAGTGAAGCCTTAGATGGACTAGCCGGGGACTACGAGCAGTACTTC; CDR3 protein: CASSEALDGLAGDYEQYF
V gene: TRBV27; D gene: TRBD1; clone size: NA; J gene: TRBJ1-2; CDR3 DNA: TGTGCCAGCAGTCTACAGGGGGCTGCGGACTATGGCTACACCTTC; CDR3 protein: CASSLQGAADYGYTF
V gene: TRBV19; D gene: TRBD1; clone size: few; J gene: TRBJ1-2; CDR3 DNA: TGTGCCAGTAGTCGGACAGGGGGCGTGAATGGCTACACCTTC; CDR3 protein: CASSRTGGVNGYTF
V gene: TRBV19; D gene: NA; clone size: NA; J gene: TRBJ2-5; CDR3 DNA: TGTGCCAGTAGTATCCGCCGGGGAAAAGAGACCCAGTACTTC; CDR3 protein: CASSIRRGKETQYF
V gene: TRBV28; D gene: NA; clone size: NA; J gene: TRBJ2-1; CDR3 DNA: TGTGCCAGCAGCCTCTCGACAGGCTACAATGAGCAGTTCTTC; CDR3 protein: CASSLSTGYNEQFF
V gene: TRBV30; D gene: TRBD1; clone size: few; J gene: TRBJ1-1; CDR3 DNA: TGTGCCAAAGACAGGGTTGCGACTGAAGCTTTCTTT; CDR3 protein: CAKDRVATEAFF
V gene: TRBV7-9; D gene: TRBD2; clone size: NA; J gene: TRBJ2-4; CDR3 DNA: TGTGCCAGCAGCTCCGCGGGGGGCCACAAAAACATTCAGTACTTC; CDR3 protein: CASSSAGGHKNIQYF
V gene: TRBV30; D gene: TRBD1; clone size: once; J gene: TRBJ2-3; CDR3 DNA: TGTGCCTGGAAGGACAGGGGGAGAGATACGCAGTATTTT; CDR3 protein: CAWKDRGRDTQYF
V gene: TRBV5-5; D gene: NA; clone size: NA; J gene: TRBJ1-5; CDR3 DNA: TGTGCCAGCAGCCGGACAGATCCTTCCAGCCAGCCCCAGCATTTT; CDR3 protein: CASSRTDPSSQPQHF
V gene: TRBV18; D gene: TRBD2; clone size: NA; J gene: TRBJ2-3; CDR3 DNA: TGTGCCAGCTCACCATATAGGACTAGCGGGAACACAGATACGCAGTATTTT; CDR3 protein: CASSPYRTSGNTDTQYF
V gene: TRBV9; D gene: TRBD2; clone size: NA; J gene: TRBJ2-2; CDR3 DNA: TGTGCCAGCAGCGACCGGGGGGACACCGGGGAGCTGTTTTTT; CDR3 protein: CASSDRGDTGELFF
V gene: TRBV15; D gene: TRBD2; clone size: NA; J gene: TRBJ2-7; CDR3 DNA: TGTGCCACCAGCAGAGGGGGGCTAGCGGGCGTTTACGAGCAGTACTTC; CDR3 protein: CATSRGGLAGVYEQYF
V gene: TRBV5-4; D gene: TRBD1; clone size: NA; J gene: TRBJ2-7; CDR3 DNA: TGTGCCAGCAGCCATGGACAGGGGGCAAGGGAGCAGTACTTC; CDR3 protein: CASSHGQGAREQYF
V gene: TRBV19; D gene: NA; clone size: NA; J gene: TRBJ1-2; CDR3 DNA: TGTGCCAGTAGTATAGCGGGTGGTACTAACTATGGCTACACCTTC; CDR3 protein: CASSIAGGTNYGYTF
V gene: TRBV7-2; D gene: NA; clone size: NA; J gene: TRBJ2-3; CDR3 DNA: TGTGCCAGCAGCTTAGATGGGGGCCGGACAGATACGCAGTATTTT; CDR3 protein: CASSLDGGRTDTQYF
V gene: TRBV7-2; D gene: NA; clone size: once; J gene: TRBJ2-7; CDR3 DNA: TGTGCCAGCAGCTTAGGGCCTTGGGAGCAGTACTTC; CDR3 protein: CASSLGPWEQYF
V gene: TRBV15; D gene: NA; clone size: NA; J gene: TRBJ2-5; CDR3 DNA: TGTGCCACCAGCAGGGAGAGGATGGATTCGGAGACCCAGTACTTC; CDR3 protein: CATSRERMDSETQYF
V gene: TRBV2; D gene: TRBD1; clone size: once; J gene: TRBJ2-2; CDR3 DNA: TGTGCCAGCAGGACGGTACAGGGGGTAACCGGGGAGCTGTTTTTT; CDR3 protein: CASRTVQGVTGELFF
V gene: TRBV7-9; D gene: TRBD2; clone size: NA; J gene: TRBJ2-1; CDR3 DNA: TGTGCCAGCAGCTTATCGGGGGAGGGCCGGTACAATGAGCAGTTCTTC; CDR3 protein: CASSLSGEGRYNEQFF
V gene: TRBV29-1; D gene: TRBD1; clone size: NA; J gene: TRBJ1-2; CDR3 DNA: TGCAGCGCACAGGGGGCGAGTGGCTACACCTTC; CDR3 protein: CSAQGASGYTF
V gene: TRBV6-1; D gene: NA; clone size: NA; J gene: TRBJ2-7; CDR3 DNA: TGTGCCAGCAGCCCAACAGGGTCCGAGCAGTACTTC; CDR3 protein: CASSPTGSEQYF
V gene: TRBV7-2; D gene: TRBD2; clone size: many; J gene: TRBJ2-7; CDR3 DNA: TGTGCCAGCAGCCGCACGAGTGCTGGACTAGGCTACGAGCAGTACTTC; CDR3 protein: CASSRTSAGLGYEQYF
V gene: TRBV4-3; D gene: NA; clone size: NA; J gene: TRBJ2-7; CDR3 DNA: TGCGCCAGCAGCCAAGATAACAGCATTTCCTATGGGTACGAGCAGTACTTC; CDR3 protein: CASSQDNSISYGYEQYF
V gene: TRBV7-6; D gene: NA; clone size: NA; J gene: TRBJ2-7; CDR3 DNA: TGTGCCAGCAGCTTACAGGGGCTATCCTACGAGCAGTACTTC; CDR3 protein: CASSLQGLSYEQYF
V gene: TRBV6-1; D gene: TRBD1; clone size: NA; J gene: TRBJ2-7; CDR3 DNA: TGTGCCAGCCTCCGGGACAGGTACGAGCAGTACTTC; CDR3 protein: CASLRDRYEQYF
V gene: TRBV10-3; D gene: TRBD1; clone size: NA; J gene: TRBJ1-2; CDR3 DNA: TGTGCCATCAGTGAGGTGACAGGGAATAACTATGGCTACACCTTC; CDR3 protein: CAISEVTGNNYGYTF
V gene: TRBV13; D gene: TRBD1; clone size: NA; J gene: TRBJ2-7; CDR3 DNA: TGTGCCAGCAGCTCAGCAGGGACAGCCGCCCAGCAGTGCTTC; CDR3 protein: CASSSAGTAAQQCF
V gene: TRBV19; D gene: TRBD1; clone size: NA; J gene: TRBJ2-7; CDR3 DNA: TGTGCCAGTAACAGGGGGTCTGGCGAGCAGTACTTC; CDR3 protein: CASNRGSGEQYF
V gene: TRBV7-8; D gene: NA; clone size: NA; J gene: TRBJ2-3; CDR3 DNA: TGTGCCAGCAGGAGCACGAGGGTCGGCACAGATACGCAGTATTTT; CDR3 protein: CASRSTRVGTDTQYF
V gene: TRBV27; D gene: NA; clone size: NA; J gene: TRBJ2-1; CDR3 DNA: TGTGCCAGCAGTTTAAACAGAGTTGAGCAGTTCTTC; CDR3 protein: CASSLNRVEQFF
V gene: TRBV2; D gene: NA; clone size: NA; J gene: TRBJ1-5; CDR3 DNA: TGTGCCAGCAGTGAAGAGAGAATGGACAAGCCCCAGCATTTT; CDR3 protein: CASSEERMDKPQHF
V gene: TRBV9; D gene: NA; clone size: NA; J gene: TRBJ1-2; CDR3 DNA: TGTGCCAGCAGCGTCGACAGAAGCAACTATGGCTACACCTTC; CDR3 protein: CASSVDRSNYGYTF
V gene: TRBV6-8; D gene: TRBD2; clone size: NA; J gene: TRBJ2-7; CDR3 DNA: TGTGCCAGCAGTTACTCTTCTCTTAGCGGGATCTACGAGCAGTACTTC; CDR3 protein: CASSYSSLSGIYEQYF
V gene: TRBV18; D gene: NA; clone size: few; J gene: TRBJ2-5; CDR3 DNA: TGTGCCAGCTCACGGGGAGAACAAGAGACCCAGTACTTC; CDR3 protein: CASSRGEQETQYF